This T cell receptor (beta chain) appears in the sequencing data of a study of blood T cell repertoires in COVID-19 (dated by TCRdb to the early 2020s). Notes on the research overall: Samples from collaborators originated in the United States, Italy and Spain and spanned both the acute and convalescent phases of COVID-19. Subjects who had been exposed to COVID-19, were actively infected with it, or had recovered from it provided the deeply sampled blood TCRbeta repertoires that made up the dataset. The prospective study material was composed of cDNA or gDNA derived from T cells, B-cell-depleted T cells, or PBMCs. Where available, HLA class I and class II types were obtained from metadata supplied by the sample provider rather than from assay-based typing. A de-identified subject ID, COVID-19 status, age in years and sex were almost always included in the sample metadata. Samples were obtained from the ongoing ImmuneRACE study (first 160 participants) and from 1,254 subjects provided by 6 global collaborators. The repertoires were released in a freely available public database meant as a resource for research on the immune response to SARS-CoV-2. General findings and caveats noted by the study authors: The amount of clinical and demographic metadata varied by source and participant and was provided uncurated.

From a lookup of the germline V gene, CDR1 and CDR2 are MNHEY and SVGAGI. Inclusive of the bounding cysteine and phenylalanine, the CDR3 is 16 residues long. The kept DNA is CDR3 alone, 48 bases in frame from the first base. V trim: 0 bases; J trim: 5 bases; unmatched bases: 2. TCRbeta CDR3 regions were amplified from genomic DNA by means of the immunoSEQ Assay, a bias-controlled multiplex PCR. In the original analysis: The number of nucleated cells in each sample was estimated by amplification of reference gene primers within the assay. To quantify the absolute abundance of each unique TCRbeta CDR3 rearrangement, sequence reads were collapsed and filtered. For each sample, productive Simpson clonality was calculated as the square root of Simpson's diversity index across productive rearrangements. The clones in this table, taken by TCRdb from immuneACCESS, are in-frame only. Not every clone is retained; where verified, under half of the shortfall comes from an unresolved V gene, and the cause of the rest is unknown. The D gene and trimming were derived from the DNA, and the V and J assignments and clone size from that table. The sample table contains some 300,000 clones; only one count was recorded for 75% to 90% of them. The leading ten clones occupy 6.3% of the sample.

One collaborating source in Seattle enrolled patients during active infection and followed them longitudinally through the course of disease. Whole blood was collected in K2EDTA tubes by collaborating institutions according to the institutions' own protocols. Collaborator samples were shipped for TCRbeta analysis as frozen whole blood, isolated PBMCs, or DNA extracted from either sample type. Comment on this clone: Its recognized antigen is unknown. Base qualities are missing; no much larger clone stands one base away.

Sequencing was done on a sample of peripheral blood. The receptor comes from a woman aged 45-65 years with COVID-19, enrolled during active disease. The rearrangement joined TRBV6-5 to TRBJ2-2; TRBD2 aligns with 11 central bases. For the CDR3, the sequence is CASSYSLAGVTGELFF. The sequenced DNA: TGTGCCAGCAGTTACTCACTAGCGGGAGTTACCGGGGAGCTGTTTTTT.